The 27 T cell receptor beta chains listed next were all sequenced from one sample in a study of graft-versus-host responses after intestinal transplantation. Their recognized antigens are unknown. Clones were read by immunoSEQ multiplex PCR, and TCRdb kept only the in-frame ones, dropping some. The sample comprises more than 25,000 clones, roughly 80% of which are singletons, and 0.7% rests with the top ten. The sequences come from unstimulated CD4+ T cells sorted from spleen or lymph node cells, collected before intestinal transplant. These receptors were obtained from a human donor who received an intestinal transplant.

This clone has a single count. The rearrangement uses TRBV6-6 and TRBJ1-5; possible D gene TRBD1, 5 bases. The CDR3 runs to 14 residues. CDR1 is MNHNY and CDR2 is SVGAGI in the germline V gene (reference sequence). Trimming pared 7 bases from V and 6 bases from J, leaving 16 bases between. The CDR3 coding sequence is TGTGCCAGCAAACACCTGTGGGACGGTCAGCCCCAGCATTTT. It specifies CASKHLWDGQPQHF.

The chain links TRBV2 to TRBJ2-1, with 7 bases lining up with TRBD2. Per germline, CDR1 SNHLY and CDR2 FYNNEI. CDR3 size: 14 residues. Trimming cost V 4 bases and J 10 bases; bases outside gene matches: 10. The CDR3 coding sequence is TGTGCCAGCAGTGTTAGGGAGGGGAGTGGGGAGCAGTTCTTC. This encodes CASSVREGSGEQFF.

The chain has TRBV29-1 and TRBJ2-6; D gene unclear. The germline V gene has CDR1 SQVTM and CDR2 ANQGSEA. This CDR3 contains 15 residues. With 5 bases removed from V and 4 bases from J, the gap between germline ends came to 15 bases. CDR3 coding DNA: TGCAGCGTTTCCCTGGGATCTCTCGGGGCCAACGTCCTGACTTTC. Encoded protein: CSVSLGSLGANVLTF.

The chain employs TRBV5-4 and TRBJ2-7; D is possibly TRBD1 (7 bases). Germline CDR1 SGHNT, CDR2 YYREEE (reference sequence). V was clipped by 0 bases and J by 2 bases, with 27 bases between them. This CDR3 has 20 amino acids. The CDR3 reads CASSLAPLGQPRWRAYEQYF. The CDR3 DNA sequence: TGTGCCAGCAGCTTGGCCCCGTTGGGACAGCCGAGGTGGAGGGCCTACGAGCAGTACTTC.

The chain employs TRBV19 and TRBJ1-1, with D perhaps matching TRBD1 (6 bases). The CDR3 covers 18 residues. V was trimmed by 4 bases and J by 3 bases, leaving 24 bases between them. Per the germline V gene, CDR1 is LNHDA and CDR2 is SQIVND (reference sequence). CDR3 in amino acids: CASSTLSPLQGMDTEAFF. For the CDR3, the DNA is TGTGCCAGTAGTACCCTTTCTCCCTTACAGGGTATGGACACTGAAGCTTTCTTT.

The genes are TRBV18 and TRBJ2-4, with 8 bases fitting TRBD1. The junction had 2 bases not matched to a gene; V was cut back by 3 bases and J by 1 base. CDR3 length equals 15 residues. CDR1 and CDR2 (germline): KGHSH, LQKENI. This chain's CDR3 is CASSPNRGAKNIQYF. The DNA of the CDR3 is TGTGCCAGCTCACCGAACAGGGGGGCCAAAAACATTCAGTACTTC.

CDR3 region: CASNPTSGGTDTQYF. CDR3 nucleotide sequence: TGTGCCAGCAATCCTACTAGCGGGGGTACAGATACGCAGTATTTT. The chain recombines TRBV6-6 with TRBJ2-3, with TRBD2 matching over 11 bases. Germline assignment: CDR1 MNHNY and CDR2 SVGAGI (reference sequence). The length of the CDR3 is 15 residues. The trim removed 7 bases at V and 3 bases at J, leaving 6 bases unmatched.

The count of this clone is one. The chain couples TRBV9 to TRBJ1-1; D unclear. V was trimmed by 0 bases and J by 2 bases, leaving 11 bases between them. This CDR3 has 15 residues. Germline V CDR1 and CDR2: SGDLS, YYNGEE. The CDR3 bases are TGTGCCAGCAGCGTAGCAAGCTCAGGCAACACTGAAGCTTTCTTT. Protein product: CASSVASSGNTEAFF.

V gene TRBV5-1 combines with J gene TRBJ2-5; D unclear. This CDR3 region has 12 residues. Trimming stripped 4 bases from V and 8 bases from J, with 12 bases between. The germline gives CDR1 SGHRS, CDR2 YFSETQ. In nucleotides, the CDR3 is TGCGCCAGCAGCGCCCCATCGACTACCCAGTACTTC. Its protein is CASSAPSTTQYF.

The rearrangement links TRBV28 to TRBJ2-7, with D possibly being TRBD1 (6 bases). The CDR3 spans 16 residues. Germline V CDR1 and CDR2: MDHEN, SYDVKM. V dropped 7 bases and J dropped 0 bases, with 19 bases sitting between them. The CDR3 sequence: CASTLWGRPGSYEQYF. CDR3 sequence (DNA): TGTGCCAGCACCCTTTGGGGGCGCCCCGGCTCCTACGAGCAGTACTTC. Combining the CDR3 with reference TRBV28 and TRBJ2-7 gives the whole variable domain DVKVTQSSRYLVKRTGEKVFLECVQDMDHENMFWYRQDPGLGLRLIYFSYDVKMKEKGDIPEGYSVSREKKERFSLILESASTNQTSMYLCASTLWGRPGSYEQYFGPGTRLTVT.

The chain uses TRBV10-1 and TRBJ2-5, with 11 bases matching TRBD2. Germline CDR1 and CDR2: WNHNN and SYGVQD (reference sequence). CDR3 length: 16 amino acids. The J segment lost 2 bases and the V segment lost 0 bases, leaving 2 bases of the junction unmatched. Here the CDR3 DNA reads TGCGCCAGCAGTGAGTCGCCTAGCGGGGGGCAAGAGACCCAGTACTTC. Translation: CASSESPSGGQETQYF.

The rearrangement uses TRBV5-1 and TRBJ1-1, with D tentatively TRBD1 (6 bases). CDR1 is SGHRS and CDR2 is YFSETQ in the germline V gene. V lost 4 bases and J lost 7, with 8 bases in between. This CDR3 is 11 amino acids long. The chain's CDR3 is CASSTQGEAFF. CDR3 DNA sequence: TGCGCCAGCAGCACACAGGGTGAAGCTTTCTTT.

The chain joins TRBV6-6 to TRBJ1-2; D perhaps matches TRBD1 (6 bases). Germline CDR1 and CDR2: MNHNY and SVGAGI (reference sequence). V was shortened by 7 bases and J by 2 bases, with 8 bases between the two germline ends. This CDR3 is built from 12 residues. The CDR3 bases are TGTGCCAGCACTACAGGGAACTATGGCTACACCTTC. This translates into CASTTGNYGYTF.

The CDR3 protein is CASSLDTGPYGYTF. The CDR3 region has the DNA TGCGCCAGCAGCTTGGACACAGGGCCCTATGGCTACACCTTC. This chain uses TRBV5-1 with TRBJ1-2; weak D call: TRBD1 (6 bases). The CDR3 totals 14 residues. The V end was cut by 0 bases, the J end by 4 bases, with 10 bases between. Germline assignment: CDR1 SGHRS and CDR2 YFSETQ.

V is TRBV15 and J is TRBJ2-2; D possibly uses TRBD1 or TRBD2 (6 bases each). CDR1 and CDR2 (germline): LNHNV, YYDKDF (reference sequence). This CDR3 region has 15 residues. The V end lost 0 bases, the J end lost 4 bases, and 9 bases lay between the germline ends. As DNA, the CDR3 is TGTGCCACCAGCAGAGACCGGGGGCGCACCGGGGAGCTGTTTTTT. It codes for CATSRDRGRTGELFF. The variable domain in full, with the rest retrieved from reference TRBV15 and TRBJ2-2, is DAMVIQNPRYQVTQFGKPVTLSCSQTLNHNVMYWYQQKSSQAPKLLFHYYDKDFNNEADTPDNFQSRRPNTSFCFLDIRSPGLGDTAMYLCATSRDRGRTGELFFGEGSRLTVL.

The chain is built from TRBV7-9 and TRBJ1-4; weak D call: TRBD1 (6 bases). The CDR3 runs 18 residues. V shed 2 bases and J shed 10 bases, with 26 bases lying between them. CDR1 SEHNR and CDR2 FQNEAQ come from the germline V gene (reference sequence). This chain's CDR3 is CASSLIRGSSSERGKLFF. CDR3 DNA sequence: TGTGCCAGCAGCTTAATCAGGGGCAGTTCAAGTGAAAGGGGAAAACTGTTTTTT.

This rearrangement joins TRBV28 to TRBJ2-1; weak D call: TRBD2 (5 bases). CDR1 MDHEN and CDR2 SYDVKM come from the germline V gene. The CDR3 length is 15 residues. V was cut by 8 bases and J by 0 bases, with 14 bases left in between. The CDR3 DNA follows: TGTGCCAGCCGCGTGACGAGCGGCTCCTACAATGAGCAGTTCTTC. It encodes CASRVTSGSYNEQFF. The full variable domain, in which reference TRBV28 and TRBJ2-1 provide the parts outside the CDR3, is DVKVTQSSRYLVKRTGEKVFLECVQDMDHENMFWYRQDPGLGLRLIYFSYDVKMKEKGDIPEGYSVSREKKERFSLILESASTNQTSMYLCASRVTSGSYNEQFFGPGTRLTVL.

The rearrangement links TRBV28 to TRBJ2-7, with 8 bases matching TRBD1. This CDR3 comprises 12 residues. From germline, CDR1 is MDHEN and CDR2 SYDVKM. V lost 9 bases and J lost 4; bases outside the gene matches: 5. DNA for the CDR3: TGTGCCAGTAGGACAGGGCCTTACGAGCAGTACTTC. Amino acid sequence: CASRTGPYEQYF.

The rearrangement joins TRBV5-1 to TRBJ2-2, with 9 positions matching TRBD2. This CDR3 comprises 16 residues. Germline values: CDR1 SGHRS, CDR2 YFSETQ. Losses at the gene ends were 0 bases for V and 0 bases for J; bases not matched to a gene: 0. CDR3: CASSLGLAANTGELFF. The CDR3, as DNA: TGCGCCAGCAGCTTGGGACTAGCGGCGAACACCGGGGAGCTGTTTTTT.

V is TRBV6-5 and J is TRBJ2-2, with D possibly being TRBD1 (7 bases). CDR1 and CDR2 (germline): MNHEY, SVGAGI. V lost 4 bases, J lost 0 bases, and 12 bases lay in between. CDR3 length: 16 residues. The CDR3 DNA follows: TGTGCCAGCAGTTTTCAGGGGGGAGCGAACACCGGGGAGCTGTTTTTT. Translation gives CASSFQGGANTGELFF.

Turning to this clone: Compared with germline, one end of the junction differs, possibly owing to a read error. The V and J genes are TRBV7-7 and TRBJ1-1, with D possibly being TRBD1 (5 bases). Germline loops: CDR1 SSHAT, CDR2 FNYEAQ (reference sequence). The CDR3 contains 13 residues. The CDR3 DNA reads TGTGCTAGCAGCCAACTAGAGGGGACTGAAGCTTTCTTT. This translates into CASSQLEGTEAFF.

The table lists this clone with a few counts. The chain joins TRBV5-1 to TRBJ2-7; possible D gene TRBD2, 6 bases. Germline V gives CDR1 SGHRS, CDR2 YFSETQ. The V and J ends lost 4 bases and 2 bases respectively, with 19 bases between them. CDR3 length: 16 amino acids. For the CDR3, the DNA is TGCGCCAGCAGCCGCTCCTCGGGCGGGACGGCCTACGAGCAGTACTTC. Translating gives CASSRSSGGTAYEQYF.

This clone came up once. The genes are TRBV7-9 and TRBJ2-5, with 7 bases that match TRBD1. Trimming at V came to 1 base and at J to 1 base, leaving 0 bases not matched to a gene. This CDR3 contains 14 residues. Germline CDR1 SEHNR, CDR2 FQNEAQ (reference sequence). The CDR3 loop reads CASSLGQGQETQYF. The DNA for the CDR3 is TGTGCCAGCAGCTTAGGACAGGGCCAAGAGACCCAGTACTTC.

The J gene is TRBJ2-5, the V gene TRBV5-1; a weak D match, TRBD1 (7 bases). This CDR3 has 15 residues. Germline CDR1 is SGHRS and CDR2 is YFSETQ. V lost 5 bases, J lost 4 bases, and 18 bases lay in between. CDR3 nucleotide sequence: TGCGCCAGCAGACCGGGACTCCACAGGGGAGAGACCCAGTACTTC. It translates to CASRPGLHRGETQYF.

This chain links TRBV7-9 with TRBJ1-5, with 9 positions matching TRBD1. With 1 base clipped from V and 0 bases from J, the junction kept 10 bases outside the gene matches. The CDR3 has 19 residues. Per the germline V gene, CDR1 is SEHNR and CDR2 is FQNEAQ (reference sequence). CDR3 in amino acids: CASSLGRPGQGNSNQPQHF. CDR3 in DNA: TGTGCCAGCAGCTTAGGGAGACCGGGACAGGGAAATAGCAATCAGCCCCAGCATTTT.

The V gene is TRBV10-1, the J gene TRBJ2-1, with 10 bases aligning to TRBD2. The CDR3 runs 15 residues. CDR1 is WNHNN and CDR2 is SYGVQD in the germline V gene (reference sequence). After removal of 3 bases from V and 7 bases from J, the junction contained 6 bases not matched to a gene. In nucleotides, the CDR3 is TGCGCCAGCAGTGATAGGCTAGCGGGAGATAATGAGCAGTTCTTC. It translates to CASSDRLAGDNEQFF.

This chain uses TRBV5-1 with TRBJ2-5, with 12 bases fitting TRBD2. CDR1 is SGHRS, CDR2 YFSETQ, per germline. The CDR3 is made up of 15 amino acids. The V segment lost 1 base and the J segment 3 bases; nucleotides outside the gene matches: 1. The CDR3 reads CASSLLAGGEETQYF. DNA of the CDR3: TGCGCCAGCAGCTTGCTAGCGGGGGGGGAAGAGACCCAGTACTTC.